The next 32 T cell receptor beta chains were all read from a single sample in a study of T cells after yellow fever vaccination. One entry per CDR3 protein, called by TCRdb with MiXCR from the 5' RACE reads. Seen here are some 500,000 distinct CDR3 sequences, approximately 12% observed once, and the top ten hold over 13%. The sample was PBMCs, taken on the day of the yellow fever booster vaccination. The receptor source for this set is a man in his thirties or forties who received the YFV17D yellow fever vaccine.

This clonotype was detected only a few times. V is TRBV12-3 or TRBV12-4 and J is TRBJ1-6, with a tentative D call TRBD1 (6 bases). V was cut by 2 bases and J by 3 bases, with 8 bases left in between. The CDR3 has 15 amino acids. The chain's CDR3 is CASSLSGDYNSPLHF. For the CDR3, the DNA is TGTGCCAGCAGTTTATCAGGGGACTATAATTCACCCCTCCACTTT.

This clonotype has a handful of counts. The chain couples TRBV6-1 to TRBJ1-1; the D is unclear. Germline CDR1 MNHNS, CDR2 SASEGT. The length of the CDR3 is 12 residues. The V and J ends lost 7 bases and 11 bases respectively, with 17 bases between them. CDR3: CASIPLPGDAFF. The CDR3 DNA reads as TGTGCCAGCATCCCCCTCCCGGGCGACGCTTTCTTT.

The chain combines TRBV30 with TRBJ1-1; D is perhaps TRBD1 (6 bases). This CDR3 region has 14 residues. V gave up 5 bases and J gave up 1 base, with 14 bases separating them. The germline gives CDR1 GTSNPN, CDR2 SVGIG (reference sequence). The CDR3 is CAWARGASNTEAFF. CDR3 in DNA: TGTGCCTGGGCCCGGGGGGCATCGAACACTGAAGCTTTCTTT.

This clonotype has a handful of counts. The genes are TRBV7-2 and TRBJ1-5; 7 bases fit TRBD1. This CDR3 region has 14 residues. The trim removed 2 bases at V and 7 bases at J, leaving 5 bases unmatched. Germline CDR1 SGHTA, CDR2 FQGNSA. CDR3 sequence: CASSLKAGGQPQHF. The CDR3 DNA reads TGTGCCAGCAGCTTAAAGGCAGGGGGGCAGCCCCAGCATTTT. Filled out from reference TRBV7-2 and TRBJ1-5, the complete variable domain reads GAGVSQSPSNKVTEKGKDVELRCDPISGHTALYWYRQSLGQGLEFLIYFQGNSAPDKSGLPSDRFSAERTGGSVSTLTIQRTQQEDSAVYLCASSLKAGGQPQHFGDGTRLSIL.

V usage is TRBV5-1 and J usage is TRBJ2-5; TRBD2 might be the D (5 bases). The CDR3 sequence is 14 residues long. The V end was cut by 7 bases, the J end by 5 bases, with 18 bases between. CDR1 SGHRS and CDR2 YFSETQ come from the germline V gene. Written as DNA, the CDR3 is TGCGCCAGCCGGGCCGTAGAGGGAAAGGAGACCCAGTACTTC. This sequence encodes CASRAVEGKETQYF.

The J gene is TRBJ1-1, the V gene TRBV7-2; maybe TRBD1 (5 bases). The CDR3 runs 13 residues. With 1 base removed from V and 11 bases from J, the gap between germline ends came to 14 bases. Germline CDR1 reads SGHTA; CDR2 reads FQGNSA. For the CDR3, the DNA is TGTGCCAGCAGCTTAGAACCACCCCGGGGGGCTTTCTTT. Translating gives CASSLEPPRGAFF.

J is TRBJ1-6 and V is TRBV12-3 or TRBV12-4; no clear D gene. CDR3 length equals 14 residues. V lost 3 bases, J lost 5 bases, and 8 bases lay in between. Here the CDR3 reads CASSFNSDNSPLHF. As DNA, the CDR3 is TGTGCCAGCAGTTTTAACAGTGATAATTCACCCCTCCACTTT.

The rearrangement joins TRBV5-1 to TRBJ1-1; maybe TRBD1 (6 bases). CDR1 is SGHRS, CDR2 YFSETQ, per germline. CDR3 length: 14 amino acids. V gave up 7 bases and J gave up 1 base, with 14 bases separating them. This CDR3 reads CASGPRGQNTEAFF. The CDR3 DNA reads TGCGCCAGCGGGCCTAGGGGACAGAACACTGAAGCTTTCTTT.

In regard to this clonotype: Relative to the germline gene, one junction end is altered; a read error may explain this. CDR3 residues: CASSLSGGASLNLPLHF. The CDR3 DNA follows: TGCGCCAGCAGCTTGAGTGGAGGGGCTTCCCTGAATTTACCCCTCCACTTT. This chain uses TRBV5-1 with TRBJ1-6; TRBD1 might be the D (5 bases). CDR3 size: 17 residues. Germline lookup yields CDR1 SGHRS and CDR2 YFSETQ.

This chain uses TRBV6-1 with TRBJ1-2, with 8 nucleotides matching TRBD1. The CDR3 is 15 amino acids. After removal of 6 bases from V and 5 bases from J, the junction contained 11 bases not matched to a gene. CDR1 is MNHNS and CDR2 is SASEGT in the germline V gene. The DNA of the CDR3 is TGTGCCAGCAGGGAAACGACAGGGGACTTTTATGGCTACACCTTC. Translation gives CASRETTGDFYGYTF.

In its sample, this clonotype was seen a few times. CDR3 residues: CASSQDVVDTQYF. The CDR3 nucleotides are TGCGCCAGCAGCCAAGATGTTGTAGATACGCAGTATTTT. The V gene is TRBV4-3, the J gene TRBJ2-3; no definite D call. Germline V gene lookup returns CDR1 LGHNA and CDR2 YSLEER. Between the trimmed V and J ends, which lost 0 bases and 5 bases, there was a span of 6 bases. This CDR3 has 13 residues.

This chain uses TRBV20-1 with TRBJ2-5; 10 bases line up with TRBD2. The CDR3 is 16 amino acids. Looked up from germline, CDR1 is DFQATT and CDR2 is SNEGSKA (reference sequence). The V segment lost 4 bases and the J segment 3 bases; nucleotides outside the gene matches: 11. The CDR3: CSATLPLAGVKETQYF. The CDR3 DNA is TGCAGTGCTACGCTCCCTCTAGCGGGAGTTAAAGAGACCCAGTACTTC.

This clonotype was recorded a few times. The chain couples TRBV5-6 to TRBJ2-1; either TRBD1 or TRBD2 may fit D (7 bases each). V lost 10 bases and J 2 bases, leaving 16 bases between the germline ends. Germline CDR1 and CDR2: SGHDT and YYEEEE. CDR3 length equals 14 residues. CDR3 bases: TGTGCCTTCTCCAGGGGGGGGACCTACAATGAGCAGTTCTTC. Amino acid sequence: CAFSRGGTYNEQFF.

This clonotype was observed a few times. This rearrangement joins TRBV7-8 to TRBJ2-3, with D hard to call. Between the trimmed V and J ends, which lost 5 bases and 0 bases, there was a span of 12 bases. The germline gives CDR1 SGHVS, CDR2 FQNEAQ. The length of the CDR3 is 15 residues. CDR3 nucleotides: TGTGCCAGCAGCCCCAATAGAGTTAGCACAGATACGCAGTATTTT. Its protein is CASSPNRVSTDTQYF.

As to this clonotype: Compared with germline, one end of the junction differs, possibly owing to a read error. This chain's CDR3 is CASSKDQGNEQFF. CDR3 nucleotide sequence: TGCGCCAGCAGCAAAGACCAGGGGAATGAGCAGTTCTTC. The genes are TRBV4-3 and TRBJ2-1; tentatively, D is TRBD1 (6 bases). The CDR3 runs to 13 residues. The germline CDR1 and CDR2 sequences are LGHNA and YSLEER.

This clonotype was detected a few times. CDR3 sequence reads: CASSRLARGYEQYF. CDR3 sequence (DNA): TGTGCCAGCAGCCGTCTCGCCCGGGGGTACGAGCAGTACTTC. The rearrangement joins TRBV14 to TRBJ2-7; D might be TRBD2 (6 bases). V was shortened by 4 bases and J by 4 bases, with 14 bases between the two germline ends. CDR1 SGHDN and CDR2 FVKESK come from the germline V gene. The CDR3 covers 14 residues. The variable domain in full, completed from reference TRBV14 and TRBJ2-7, reads EAGVTQFPSHSVIEKGQTVTLRCDPISGHDNLYWYRRVMGKEIKFLLHFVKESKQDESGMPNNRFLAERTGGTYSTLKVQPAELEDSGVYFCASSRLARGYEQYFGPGTRLTVT.

This clonotype was counted a few times. The CDR3: CASSLQGTSNQPQHF. The CDR3 nucleotides are TGCGCCAGCAGCTTGCAGGGGACTAGCAATCAGCCCCAGCATTTT. This chain links TRBV5-1 with TRBJ1-5, with D perhaps TRBD1 (6 bases). The CDR3 length is 15 residues. V was shortened by 1 base and J by 0 bases, with 8 bases between the two germline ends. From germline, CDR1 is SGHRS and CDR2 YFSETQ.

The chain combines TRBV7-6 with TRBJ2-5, with D unclear. This CDR3 comprises 14 residues. Trimming left V 5 bases short and J 3 bases short, with 13 bases between. Germline assignment: CDR1 SGHVS and CDR2 FNYEAQ. The CDR3 nucleotides read TGTGCCAGCAGCCCAGAGCCCTTTGAAGAGACCCAGTACTTC. It is translated as CASSPEPFEETQYF.

The CDR3 DNA is TGCAGTGCTAGAGAGATGGTAGCCTACGAGCAGTACTTC. It specifies CSAREMVAYEQYF. The rearrangement links TRBV20-1 to TRBJ2-7; D ambiguous. V lost 0 bases, J lost 2 bases, and 8 bases lay in between. Germline V gives CDR1 DFQATT, CDR2 SNEGSKA (reference sequence). This CDR3 spans 13 amino acids.

CDR3 amino acids: CASSFAGEYPYNEQFF. The CDR3 DNA reads TGTGCCAGCAGTTTTGCCGGGGAGTATCCCTACAATGAGCAGTTCTTC. The chain recombines TRBV12-3 or TRBV12-4 with TRBJ2-1, with a tentative D call TRBD2 (5 bases). V lost 3 bases, J lost 2 bases, and 14 bases lay in between. The CDR3 extends over 16 amino acids.

The J gene is TRBJ1-5, the V gene TRBV20-1; D may be TRBD1 (5 bases). The V gene lost 6 bases and the J gene lost 0 bases, with 12 bases spanning the gap. Germline-derived CDR1 and CDR2 are DFQATT and SNEGSKA (reference sequence). CDR3 length: 14 residues. The DNA for the CDR3 is TGCAGTGCGCGGGGACTGTATAGCAATCAGCCCCAGCATTTT. This encodes CSARGLYSNQPQHF.

This clonotype has a handful of counts. The gene calls are TRBV20-1 and TRBJ2-7, with unresolved D. Trimming took off 3 bases at V and 6 bases at J, with 6 bases between the two ends. Germline V gives CDR1 DFQATT, CDR2 SNEGSKA (reference sequence). The CDR3 loop spans 10 amino acids. The CDR3 loop is CSASPFEQYF. DNA of the CDR3: TGCAGTGCTAGCCCGTTCGAGCAGTACTTC.

CDR3 amino acids: CASSQTGRHYEQYF. The CDR3, as DNA: TGCGCCAGCAGCCAGACTGGCAGACACTACGAGCAGTACTTC. The genes are TRBV4-3 and TRBJ2-7; D is unresolved. V was clipped by 3 bases and J by 3 bases, with 12 bases between them. Germline assignment: CDR1 LGHNA and CDR2 YSLEER. The length of the CDR3 is 14 residues.

The chain combines TRBV15 with TRBJ1-1; D perhaps matches TRBD1 (5 bases). V was trimmed by 3 bases and J by 10 bases, leaving 12 bases between them. CDR1 LNHNV and CDR2 YYDKDF come from the germline V gene (reference sequence). The CDR3 is made up of 12 amino acids. The chain's CDR3 is CATSRETRGAFF. In DNA form, the CDR3 reads TGTGCCACCAGCAGGGAAACGAGGGGAGCTTTCTTT.

This clonotype was recorded at least ten times. The genes are TRBV12-3 or TRBV12-4 and TRBJ2-7; 9 nucleotides align to TRBD2. The ends lost 9 bases at V and 4 bases at J; junction bases unmatched: 13. The CDR3 extends over 15 amino acids. The CDR3 nucleotides are TGTGCCAGTCGTCCCGGGACTAGCAAGGAATACGAGCAGTACTTC. It translates to CASRPGTSKEYEQYF.

The chain uses TRBV6-2 or TRBV6-3 and TRBJ2-7, with 10 positions matching TRBD2. With 5 bases clipped from V and 2 bases from J, the junction kept 9 bases outside the gene matches. Germline V gives CDR1 MNHEY, CDR2 SVGEGT. This CDR3 has 16 residues. The CDR3 is CASSPRLSGRTYEQYF. For the CDR3, the DNA is TGTGCCAGCAGTCCCCGTCTTAGCGGGAGGACCTACGAGCAGTACTTC.

This clonotype was seen more than once but under ten times. The genes are TRBV29-1 and TRBJ1-4; TRBD1 aligns across 7 bases. Trimming took 5 bases from V and 8 from J; bases not matched to a gene: 11. This CDR3 has 14 residues. Germline CDR1 reads SQVTM; CDR2 reads ANQGSEA. The CDR3 is CSVRQGRPDEKLFF. The DNA of the CDR3 is TGCAGCGTTAGACAGGGCCGCCCCGACGAAAAACTGTTTTTT. The variable domain in full, with the rest retrieved from reference TRBV29-1 and TRBJ1-4, is SAVISQKPSRDICQRGTSLTIQCQVDSQVTMMFWYRQQPGQSLTLIATANQGSEATYESGFVIDKFPISRPNLTFSTLTVSNMSPEDSSIYLCSVRQGRPDEKLFFGSGTQLSVL.

The chain joins TRBV5-4 to TRBJ1-2; D remains unclear. Germline values: CDR1 SGHNT, CDR2 YYREEE (reference sequence). The CDR3 extends over 14 amino acids. V was pared by 4 bases and J by 8 bases, with 18 bases between. CDR3 sequence: CASSAPEEPWGYTF. The CDR3 region has the DNA TGTGCCAGCAGCGCCCCCGAGGAACCTTGGGGCTACACCTTC.

This chain links TRBV15 with TRBJ2-3; D is undetermined. There are 13 residues in the CDR3. With 4 bases removed from V and 4 bases from J, the gap between germline ends came to 9 bases. Germline assignment: CDR1 LNHNV and CDR2 YYDKDF (reference sequence). The CDR3, as DNA: TGTGCCACCAGCACCGTCATGGCAGATACGCAGTATTTT. This codes for CATSTVMADTQYF. The complete variable domain, with remaining parts taken from reference TRBV15 and TRBJ2-3, reads DAMVIQNPRYQVTQFGKPVTLSCSQTLNHNVMYWYQQKSSQAPKLLFHYYDKDFNNEADTPDNFQSRRPNTSFCFLDIRSPGLGDTAMYLCATSTVMADTQYFGPGTRLTVL.

This clonotype was recorded many times. CDR3 region: CASSDRANTGELFF. CDR3 nucleotide sequence: TGTGCCAGCTCGGACAGGGCGAACACCGGGGAGCTGTTTTTT. The chain carries TRBV6-2 or TRBV6-3 and TRBJ2-2; 8 bases fit TRBD1. This CDR3 is 14 amino acids long. Germline-derived CDR1 and CDR2 are MNHEY and SVGEGT. Losses at the gene ends were 8 bases for V and 0 bases for J; bases not matched to a gene: 2.

A few counts support this clonotype. The V gene is TRBV27, the J gene TRBJ2-7; 10 bases map to TRBD2. Germline V CDR1 and CDR2: MNHEY, SMNVEV (reference sequence). The J segment lost 6 bases and the V segment lost 0 bases, leaving 5 bases of the junction unmatched. This CDR3 has 15 residues. CDR3 in DNA: TGTGCCAGCAGTTTATCGTCTAGCGGGAGACGCGAGCAGTACTTC. Amino acids: CASSLSSSGRREQYF.

The chain recombines TRBV15 with TRBJ2-7, with TRBD2 matching 9 bases. The V segment lost 1 base and the J segment 6 bases; nucleotides outside the gene matches: 10. Per the germline V gene, CDR1 is LNHNV and CDR2 is YYDKDF (reference sequence). The CDR3 runs 16 residues. The DNA for the CDR3 is TGTGCCACCAGCAGAGGTCTAGCGGGGAAGTACTTCGAGCAGTACTTC. Translation gives CATSRGLAGKYFEQYF.